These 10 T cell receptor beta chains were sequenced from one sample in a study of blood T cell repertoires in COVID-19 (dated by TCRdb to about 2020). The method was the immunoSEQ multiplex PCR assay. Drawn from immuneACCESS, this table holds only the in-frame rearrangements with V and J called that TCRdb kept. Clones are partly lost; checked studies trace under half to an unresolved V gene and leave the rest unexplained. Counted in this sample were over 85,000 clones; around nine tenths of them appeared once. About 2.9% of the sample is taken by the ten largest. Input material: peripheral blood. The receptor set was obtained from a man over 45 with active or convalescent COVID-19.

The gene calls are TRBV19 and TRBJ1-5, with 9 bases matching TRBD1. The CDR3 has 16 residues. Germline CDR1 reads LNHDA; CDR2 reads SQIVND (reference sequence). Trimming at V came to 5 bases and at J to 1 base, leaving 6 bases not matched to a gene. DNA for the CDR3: TGTGCCAGTAGTGACAGGGGGTCGGGAAGCAATCAGCCCCAGCATTTT. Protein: CASSDRGSGSNQPQHF.

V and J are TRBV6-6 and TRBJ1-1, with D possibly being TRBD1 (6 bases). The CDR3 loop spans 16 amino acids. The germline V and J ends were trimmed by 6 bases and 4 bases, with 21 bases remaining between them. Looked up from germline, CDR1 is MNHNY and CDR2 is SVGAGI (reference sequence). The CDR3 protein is CASSQPSGVVGTEAFF. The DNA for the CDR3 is TGTGCCAGCAGCCAGCCATCAGGGGTGGTTGGCACTGAAGCTTTCTTT.

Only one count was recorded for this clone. The CDR3 protein is CASSGGNNPEAFF. As DNA, the CDR3 is TGTGCCAGCAGTGGGGGGAATAACCCTGAAGCTTTCTTT. The chain has TRBV28 and TRBJ1-1; possible D gene TRBD1, 5 bases. Germline CDR1 is MDHEN and CDR2 is SYDVKM. The CDR3 sequence is 13 residues long. The V end lost 5 bases, the J end lost 6 bases, and 13 bases lay between the germline ends. Looking up the rest from reference TRBV28 and TRBJ1-1 gives the full variable domain: DVKVTQSSRYLVKRTGEKVFLECVQDMDHENMFWYRQDPGLGLRLIYFSYDVKMKEKGDIPEGYSVSREKKERFSLILESASTNQTSMYLCASSGGNNPEAFFGQGTRLTVV.

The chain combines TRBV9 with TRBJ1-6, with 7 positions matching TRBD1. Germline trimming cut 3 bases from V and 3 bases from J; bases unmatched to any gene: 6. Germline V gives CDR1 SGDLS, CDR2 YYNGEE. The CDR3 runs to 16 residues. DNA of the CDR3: TGTGCCAGCAGCGAAGGACAGGTTCTCTATAATTCACCCCTCCACTTT. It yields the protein CASSEGQVLYNSPLHF.

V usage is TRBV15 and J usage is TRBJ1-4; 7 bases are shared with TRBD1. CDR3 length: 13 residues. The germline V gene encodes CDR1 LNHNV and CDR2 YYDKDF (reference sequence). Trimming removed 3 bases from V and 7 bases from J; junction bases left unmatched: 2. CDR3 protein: CATSSQGVEKLFF. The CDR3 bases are TGTGCCACCAGCAGTCAGGGGGTTGAAAAACTGTTTTTT. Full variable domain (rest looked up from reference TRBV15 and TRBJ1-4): DAMVIQNPRYQVTQFGKPVTLSCSQTLNHNVMYWYQQKSSQAPKLLFHYYDKDFNNEADTPDNFQSRRPNTSFCFLDIRSPGLGDTAMYLCATSSQGVEKLFFGSGTQLSVL.

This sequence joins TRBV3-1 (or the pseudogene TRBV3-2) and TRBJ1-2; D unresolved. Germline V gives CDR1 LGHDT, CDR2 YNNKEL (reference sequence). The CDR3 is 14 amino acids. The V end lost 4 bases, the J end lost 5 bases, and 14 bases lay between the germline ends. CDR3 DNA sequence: TGTGCCAGCAGCCCACGGGTGACTAGTTATGGCTACACCTTC. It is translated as CASSPRVTSYGYTF.

Written as DNA, the CDR3 is TGTGCCAGCAGTTCTGGGGCTAGGGCAGATACGCAGTATTTT. Its translation: CASSSGARADTQYF. This chain joins TRBV27 and TRBJ2-3; the D gene is possibly TRBD1 (5 bases). Trimming removed 4 bases at V and 4 bases at J, with 12 bases between. The germline V gene has CDR1 MNHEY and CDR2 SMNVEV (reference sequence). The CDR3 is 14 residues long.

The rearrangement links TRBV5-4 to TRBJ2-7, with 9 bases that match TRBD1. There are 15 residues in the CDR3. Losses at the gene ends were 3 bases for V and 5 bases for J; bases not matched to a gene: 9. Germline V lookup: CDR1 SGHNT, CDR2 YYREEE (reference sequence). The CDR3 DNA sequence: TGTGCCAGCAGCTCCATAGGGACAGGGCAAAACGAGCAGTACGTC. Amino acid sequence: CASSSIGTGQNEQYV.

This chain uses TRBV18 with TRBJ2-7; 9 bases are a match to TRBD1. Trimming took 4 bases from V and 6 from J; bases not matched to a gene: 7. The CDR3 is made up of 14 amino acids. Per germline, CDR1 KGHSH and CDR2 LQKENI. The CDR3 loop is CASSLWTGVCEQYV. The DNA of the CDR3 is TGTGCCAGCTCACTGTGGACAGGGGTCTGCGAGCAGTACGTC.

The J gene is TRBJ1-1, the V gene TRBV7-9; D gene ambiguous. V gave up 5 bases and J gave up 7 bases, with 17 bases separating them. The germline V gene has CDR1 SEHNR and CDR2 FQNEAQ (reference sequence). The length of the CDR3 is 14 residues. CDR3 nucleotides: TGTGCCAGCAGCCTAACGCAGGATCCTTTTGAAGCTTTCTTT. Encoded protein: CASSLTQDPFEAFF.